This paragraph reports one T cell receptor beta chain. Its specificity is not known. One junction end does not reproduce the germline sequence, and a read error may be involved. The material for each subset, its genomic DNA, was split evenly across several immunoSEQ plates. TCRdb's copy holds only in-frame clones and misses some; the assay was immunoSEQ multiplex PCR. This table holds fewer than 650,000 clones, around 78% found once. The data originate from a study of shared clonotypes between healthy human individuals. General study points: Clonotype sharing levels among donors were expected to vary with sequencing depth.

The CDR3 has 11 amino acids. Looked up from germline, CDR1 is SGHVS and CDR2 is FQNEAQ. The gene calls are TRBV7-8 and TRBJ2-5, with unresolved D. The TCR sequence derives from a woman aged 40 to 50 in good health. Some clones in this sample may be carry-over from other donors' samples. Material: PBMCs. Written as DNA, the CDR3 is TGTGCCAGCGGCTTAGTTGAGACCCAGTACTTC. Encoded protein: CASGLVETQYF.